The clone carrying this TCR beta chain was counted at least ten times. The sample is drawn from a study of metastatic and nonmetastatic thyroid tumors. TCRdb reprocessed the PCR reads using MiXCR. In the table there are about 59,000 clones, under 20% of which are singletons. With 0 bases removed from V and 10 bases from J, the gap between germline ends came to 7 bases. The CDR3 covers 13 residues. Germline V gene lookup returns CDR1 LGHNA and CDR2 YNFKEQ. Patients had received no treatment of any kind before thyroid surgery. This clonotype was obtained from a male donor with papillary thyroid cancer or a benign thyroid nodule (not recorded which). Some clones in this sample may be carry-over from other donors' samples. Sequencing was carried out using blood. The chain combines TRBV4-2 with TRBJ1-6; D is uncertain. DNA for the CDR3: TGTGCCAGCAGCCAAGATTTCTTCTCACCCCTCCACTTT. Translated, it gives CASSQDFFSPLHF.